This T cell receptor (beta chain) appears in the sequencing data of a study of T cell responses to AZD1222 COVID-19 vaccine. Study-wide results and caveats: Rises in breadth and depth of Spike-specific TCRs came after two AZD1222 doses. Baseline seropositives among AZD1222 recipients totaled only five to seven. Reportedly, close to half of spike-specific TCRs are directed against unmutated variant regions.

Some second doses came at about 4 weeks and others at about 12 weeks; these were pooled. The CDR3 has 16 amino acids. From germline, CDR1 is MGHRA and CDR2 YSYEKL. V was clipped by 0 bases and J by 3 bases, with 12 bases between them. In the case of this clone: Its antigen remains unknown.

This table comes from immunoSEQ multiplex PCR, and its TCRdb copy is limited to in-frame clones, with some not included. The repertoire holds 150,000 to 200,000 clones, 85% to 95% seen once, with about 4.6% in the top ten. The sample consisted of peripheral blood, taken 28 days after the second AZD1222 dose. This chain connects TRBV4-1 to TRBJ2-1, with D unresolved. This TCR was recovered from an adult who received the AZD1222 COVID-19 vaccine. CDR3 DNA: TGCGCCAGCAGCCAAGAAAAGGAGACGGACTACAATGAGCAGTTCTTC. Amino acid sequence: CASSQEKETDYNEQFF.